Reported below is one T cell receptor (beta chain). Original handling: Nucleated cell number was recorded as an estimate derived from reference gene primer amplification. Profiled with immunoSEQ multiplex PCR; TCRdb holds only in-frame clones, not every one. For V, J and clone size, that table is used; D and trimming come from the DNA. The data hold roughly 130,000 clones, with 80% observed a single time. Trimming took off 9 bases at V and 4 bases at J, with 14 bases between the two ends. Germline V lookup: CDR1 KGHDR, CDR2 SFDVKD. The CDR3 loop spans 13 amino acids. This entry belongs to a study of blood T cell repertoires in COVID-19. Looking at the study overall: Some COVID-19 samples were acute and others convalescent; all came from the United States, Italy and Spain. T cells, B-cell-depleted T cells, or PBMCs provided the cDNA or gDNA that served as material.

This clonotype was sampled from a man between 65 and 85 years old with acute or convalescent COVID-19. The sequenced material came from peripheral blood. This chain joins TRBV24-1 and TRBJ1-1; D uncertain. In DNA, the CDR3 is TGTGCCACCCCTCGGTCTGAGGGCACTGAAGCTTTCTTT. Translation: CATPRSEGTEAFF.